These 22 T cell receptor beta chains were all obtained from the same sample, sequenced in a study of T cells after yellow fever vaccination. Each CDR3 protein gets one entry after TCRdb re-called the 5' RACE reads with MiXCR. The repertoire holds around 53,000 distinct CDR3 sequences, with 6.6% as singletons. The sample was CD8+ T cells not binding an NS4B(214-222) dextramer, sorted from PBMCs, taken around 45 days after the first yellow fever vaccination. These receptors all stem from a man between 18 and 35 years old who received the YFV17D yellow fever vaccine.

This clonotype was observed many times. The chain has TRBV7-2 and TRBJ2-7; D uncertain. This CDR3 region has 11 residues. Germline-derived CDR1 and CDR2 are SGHTA and FQGNSA. V gave up 5 bases and J gave up 2 bases, with 4 bases separating them. CDR3 region: CASSPAYEQYF. The CDR3 DNA sequence: TGTGCCAGCAGCCCGGCCTACGAGCAGTACTTC.

The CDR3 DNA sequence: TGTGCCAGCAGCAAACCCTACACGGGGACCCAGTACTTC. Its protein is CASSKPYTGTQYF. This sequence joins TRBV21-1 and TRBJ2-5. TRBV21-1 is a pseudogene segment. This CDR3 has 13 amino acids.

This clonotype has a handful of counts. V is TRBV18 and J is TRBJ1-1; D is undetermined. V lost 4 bases and J 1 base, leaving 13 bases between the germline ends. Germline V gene lookup returns CDR1 KGHSH and CDR2 LQKENI. The CDR3 sequence is 15 residues long. The CDR3, as DNA: TGTGCCAGCTCACTAGACTTCACCCGGAACACTGAAGCTTTCTTT. This codes for CASSLDFTRNTEAFF.

This clonotype has ten or more counts. V and J are TRBV4-3 and TRBJ2-7; D not certain. Trimming cost V 1 base and J 3 bases, with 13 bases left between them. In germline, CDR1 is LGHNA, CDR2 YSLEER. The CDR3 is made up of 15 amino acids. The CDR3 loop is CASSQGVVSHYEQYF. As DNA, the CDR3 is TGCGCCAGCAGCCAAGGAGTGGTTAGTCACTACGAGCAGTACTTC.

This chain connects TRBV12-3 or TRBV12-4 to TRBJ2-1; 11 positions match TRBD2. This CDR3 contains 16 residues. V shed 2 bases and J 7 bases; nucleotides not matched to a gene: 7. CDR3 protein: CASSLLAGGRWNEQFF. CDR3 sequence (DNA): TGTGCCAGCAGTTTATTAGCGGGGGGGCGTTGGAATGAGCAGTTCTTC.

A few counts support this clonotype. The chain combines TRBV12-3 or TRBV12-4 with TRBJ1-4; D might be TRBD1 (5 bases). V lost 1 base and J 8 bases, leaving 17 bases between the germline ends. This CDR3 has 16 amino acids. The CDR3 protein is CASSLVRGYGKEKLFF. Written as DNA, the CDR3 is TGTGCCAGCAGTTTAGTGAGGGGTTACGGGAAGGAAAAACTGTTTTTT.

This clonotype was seen more than once but under ten times. The gene calls are TRBV10-2 and TRBJ2-7; no definite D call. Germline assignment: CDR1 WSHSY and CDR2 SAAADI. Trimming took 3 bases from V and 3 from J, leaving 3 bases between them. The CDR3 has 11 residues. CDR3 protein: CASSDFYEQYV. The CDR3 DNA reads as TGCGCCAGCAGTGACTTCTACGAGCAGTACGTC.

This clonotype has ten or more counts. The J gene is TRBJ1-1, the V gene TRBV5-4; D perhaps matches TRBD1 (6 bases). The CDR3 totals 13 residues. With 6 bases removed from V and 6 bases from J, the gap between germline ends came to 15 bases. Germline V CDR1 and CDR2: SGHNT, YYREEE (reference sequence). CDR3 sequence (DNA): TGTGCCAGCACCTACGGGGGGGCCGCTGAAGCTTTCTTT. Its translation: CASTYGGAAEAFF.

The rearrangement joins TRBV5-1 to TRBJ1-2; D gene ambiguous. Germline V gene lookup returns CDR1 SGHRS and CDR2 YFSETQ. Trimming took off 4 bases at V and 6 bases at J, with 13 bases between the two ends. The CDR3 is 13 amino acids. DNA of the CDR3: TGCGCCAGCAGCGGAGCGCGGATGGATGGCTACACCTTC. This gives the protein CASSGARMDGYTF.

This clonotype has only a few counts. V usage is TRBV7-2 and J usage is TRBJ2-7; D is unclear. The V end lost 3 bases, the J end lost 2 bases, and 14 bases lay between the germline ends. Per germline, CDR1 SGHTA and CDR2 FQGNSA. The CDR3 is 15 residues long. The CDR3 loop reads CASSLTASAAYEQYF. The CDR3 nucleotides read TGTGCCAGCAGCTTGACCGCGAGCGCAGCCTACGAGCAGTACTTC. Drawing the rest from reference TRBV7-2 and TRBJ2-7, the complete variable domain is GAGVSQSPSNKVTEKGKDVELRCDPISGHTALYWYRQSLGQGLEFLIYFQGNSAPDKSGLPSDRFSAERTGGSVSTLTIQRTQQEDSAVYLCASSLTASAAYEQYFGPGTRLTVT.

This clonotype was counted only a few times. This rearrangement joins TRBV5-5 to TRBJ2-7; 7 nucleotides align to TRBD1. Germline CDR1 is SGHKS and CDR2 is YYEKEE (reference sequence). Trimming took 4 bases from V and 6 from J; bases not matched to a gene: 10. The CDR3 has 14 residues. The CDR3 reads CASSPTGPRGEQYF. CDR3 DNA sequence: TGTGCCAGCAGCCCGACAGGGCCCAGAGGCGAGCAGTACTTC.

This clonotype was observed many times. The rearrangement joins TRBV5-1 to TRBJ2-7; D unresolved. CDR1 is SGHRS, CDR2 YFSETQ, per germline. The CDR3 is 14 residues long. V lost 6 bases and J 3 bases, leaving 16 bases between the germline ends. This chain's CDR3 is CASTLRGSDYEQYF. CDR3 sequence (DNA): TGCGCCAGCACCCTCAGAGGTTCCGACTACGAGCAGTACTTC.

At least ten counts were recorded for this clonotype. V usage is TRBV4-1 and J usage is TRBJ1-1; possible D gene TRBD1, 5 bases. The CDR3 length is 14 residues. CDR1 and CDR2 (germline): MGHRA, YSYEKL. Trimming took 4 bases from V and 4 from J, leaving 13 bases between them. The CDR3 DNA follows: TGCGCCAGCAGCCCGGGGGAGGTGGCCACTGAAGCTTTCTTT. This gives the protein CASSPGEVATEAFF.

This clonotype was detected many times. The chain uses TRBV5-1 and TRBJ2-2, with TRBD1 identical over 7 bases. Germline V gives CDR1 SGHRS, CDR2 YFSETQ. The CDR3 spans 17 residues. V shed 2 bases and J 1 base; nucleotides not matched to a gene: 8. CDR3 protein: CASSLQGLLLNTGELFF. Written as DNA, the CDR3 is TGCGCCAGCAGCTTACAGGGGCTATTACTGAACACCGGGGAGCTGTTTTTT.

Many counts were recorded for this clonotype. The rearrangement links TRBV11-2 to TRBJ2-1; a weak D match, TRBD2 (5 bases). Germline assignment: CDR1 SGHAT and CDR2 FQNNGV. V was clipped by 1 base and J by 0 bases, with 13 bases between them. The CDR3 sequence is 17 residues long. Here the CDR3 DNA reads TGTGCCAGCAGCTTAGTCTTCGGGGTACACTCCTACAATGAGCAGTTCTTC. Its translation is CASSLVFGVHSYNEQFF.

This clonotype was observed many times. J is TRBJ1-4 and V is TRBV20-1; D may be TRBD1 (5 bases). The CDR3 covers 14 residues. Germline-derived CDR1 and CDR2 are DFQATT and SNEGSKA (reference sequence). Trimming left V 0 bases short and J 6 bases short, with 11 bases between. CDR3 amino acids: CSARDQGGYEKLFF. The CDR3 nucleotides are TGCAGTGCTAGAGATCAGGGAGGCTATGAAAAACTGTTTTTT.

This clonotype was seen more than once but under ten times. The V and J genes are TRBV20-1 and TRBJ1-1; D possibly corresponds to TRBD1 (5 bases). V lost 3 bases and J lost 2, with 13 bases in between. The CDR3 length is 14 residues. In germline, CDR1 is DFQATT, CDR2 SNEGSKA (reference sequence). The CDR3 sequence is CSARDHGGNTEAFF. CDR3 coding DNA: TGCAGTGCTAGGGATCACGGGGGAAACACTGAAGCTTTCTTT.

This clonotype was counted at least ten times. The chain employs TRBV5-1 and TRBJ1-6; TRBD1 is a possible D gene (6 bases). Trimming cost V 4 bases and J 6 bases, with 14 bases left between them. The CDR3 length is 15 residues. Germline CDR1 SGHRS, CDR2 YFSETQ. CDR3 DNA: TGCGCCAGCAGCCCTTGGGGGCGAAGTAATTCACCCCTCCACTTT. Translating it yields CASSPWGRSNSPLHF.

This clonotype has just a few counts. The chain has TRBV27 and TRBJ2-7; D is perhaps TRBD1 (5 bases). This CDR3 contains 14 residues. Trimming removed 3 bases at V and 2 bases at J, with 11 bases between. Per germline, CDR1 MNHEY and CDR2 SMNVEV (reference sequence). The chain's CDR3 is CASSFYQGPYEQYF. The CDR3 bases are TGTGCCAGCAGTTTTTATCAGGGCCCCTACGAGCAGTACTTC.

This clonotype has ten or more counts. The chain joins TRBV15 to TRBJ2-2; tentative D call: TRBD2 (6 bases). The germline CDR1 and CDR2 sequences are LNHNV and YYDKDF (reference sequence). V was clipped by 0 bases and J by 5 bases, with 7 bases between them. CDR3 length: 14 residues. This CDR3 is CATSRERGTGELFF. The CDR3 DNA reads as TGTGCCACCAGCAGAGAGCGGGGAACCGGGGAGCTGTTTTTT.

This clonotype has a count of ten or more. V is TRBV7-6 and J is TRBJ2-7, with D possibly TRBD1 on 6 matching bases. The CDR3 covers 13 residues. Trimming took 2 bases from V and 5 from J, leaving 10 bases between them. Germline V lookup: CDR1 SGHVS, CDR2 FNYEAQ. CDR3 nucleotides: TGTGCCAGCAGCTTAATGGCAGGGGACGAGCAGTACGTC. Its protein product is CASSLMAGDEQYV.

Many counts were recorded for this clonotype. The chain carries TRBV27 and TRBJ1-2; no definite D call. CDR1 and CDR2 (germline): MNHEY, SMNVEV (reference sequence). The CDR3 contains 15 residues. V was shortened by 7 bases and J by 4 bases, with 19 bases between the two germline ends. Here the CDR3 DNA reads TGTGCCAGCATGGCAGGATTCGGTGCTGCCTATGGCTACACCTTC. As protein: CASMAGFGAAYGYTF.